This TCR beta chain was identified during a study of OX40 agonist ivuxolimab in advanced cancers. Study background: Three partial responders included one hepatocellular carcinoma patient and two cutaneous melanoma patients. Study-wide points: The study did not work out the antigen specificity of the expanded peripheral T cells. Some patients who did not respond also had low normalized T-cell clonal expansion.

Data came from immunoSEQ multiplex PCR; TCRdb stores just in-frame clones and leaves some out. The sample consists of about 72,000 clones, about 87% of them appearing once. Details on this clone: Its antigen is undetermined.

Trimming at V came to 6 bases and at J to 2 bases, leaving 12 bases not matched to a gene. CDR3 length: 16 residues. Germline V gives CDR1 MNHNY, CDR2 SVGAGI (reference sequence). The chain links TRBV6-6 to TRBJ1-2, with 7 bases lining up with TRBD1. The origin of this receptor is an adult with an advanced solid tumor such as melanoma, head and neck, liver or kidney cancer. This material consisted of CD4+ or CD8+ T cells sorted from blood, taken in a trial of the OX40 agonist ivuxolimab. The CDR3 here is CASRSPTGRANYGYTF. CDR3 sequence (DNA): TGTGCCAGCAGGTCTCCGACAGGGAGGGCGAACTATGGCTACACCTTC.